The 30 T cell receptor beta chains presented below share a single source sample, sequenced in a study of T cells after yellow fever vaccination. Each CDR3 protein is one row after TCRdb ran MiXCR on the 5' RACE reads. This sample has 180,000 or so distinct CDR3 sequences, with approximately 10% found just once. The specimen was CD8+ T cells sorted from PBMCs, collected 15 days after the yellow fever booster vaccination. The receptors were sampled from a man younger than 30 who received the YFV17D yellow fever vaccine.

There are a few counts of this clonotype. The CDR3 spells CASSKGRGLNEQFF. In DNA, the CDR3 is TGTGCCAGCAGCAAAGGCAGGGGATTGAATGAGCAGTTCTTC. The chain has TRBV5-6 and TRBJ2-1; D may be TRBD1 (6 bases). The CDR3 spans 14 residues. CDR1 is SGHDT, CDR2 YYEEEE, per germline. V lost 4 bases to trimming and J lost 7 bases, with 15 bases between them.

This clonotype was found a few times. The rearrangement uses TRBV4-3 and TRBJ2-1; 7 bases match TRBD2. The CDR3 is made up of 12 amino acids. Trimming cost V 1 base and J 12 bases; bases outside gene matches: 3. Germline values: CDR1 LGHNA, CDR2 YSLEER. The CDR3 here is CASSQGGGPQFF. The DNA of the CDR3 is TGCGCCAGCAGCCAAGGGGGGGGACCGCAGTTCTTC.

At least ten counts were recorded for this clonotype. The rearrangement links TRBV6-6 to TRBJ2-5; D not resolved. The CDR3 spans 14 residues. CDR1 and CDR2 (germline): MNHNY, SVGAGI (reference sequence). Deletions cut 6 bases from V and 1 base from J, with 12 bases between. The CDR3 spells CASSLGSPQETQYF. In DNA form, the CDR3 reads TGTGCCAGCAGCCTAGGCAGCCCCCAAGAGACCCAGTACTTC.

This clonotype was counted many times. This chain uses TRBV5-1 with TRBJ2-7, with D uncertain. Germline V gene data show CDR1 as SGHRS and CDR2 as YFSETQ. CDR3 length equals 14 residues. V was trimmed by 2 bases and J by 2 bases, leaving 11 bases between them. The chain's CDR3 is CASSFTNPAYEQYF. The CDR3 DNA reads as TGCGCCAGCAGCTTTACAAATCCGGCCTACGAGCAGTACTTC.

The CDR3 DNA reads as TGTGCCAGCAGTTACTCCGGGGTACTAAGCACAGATACGCAGTATTTT. Amino acids: CASSYSGVLSTDTQYF. The chain uses TRBV6-6 and TRBJ2-3; tentative D call: TRBD2 (5 bases). V was pared by 0 bases and J by 0 bases, with 10 bases between. The CDR3 is made up of 16 amino acids. Germline V CDR1 and CDR2: MNHNY, SVGAGI (reference sequence).

This clonotype has just a few counts. The chain links TRBV4-2 to TRBJ2-1; possibly TRBD2 for D (5 bases). Germline CDR1 and CDR2: LGHNA and YNFKEQ. The CDR3 extends over 14 amino acids. V was trimmed by 0 bases and J by 8 bases, leaving 11 bases between them. CDR3 nucleotides: TGTGCCAGCAGCCAAGATCGGCTAGCCGATGAGCAGTTCTTC. Amino acid sequence: CASSQDRLADEQFF.

The chain has TRBV29-1 and TRBJ1-1, with 8 bases that match TRBD1. The CDR3 is made up of 12 amino acids. Germline loops: CDR1 SQVTM, CDR2 ANQGSEA. The CDR3 DNA reads TGCAGTGGTGGACAGGGTCGGACTGAAGCTTTCTTT. As protein: CSGGQGRTEAFF.

J is TRBJ1-2 and V is TRBV21-1. TRBV21-1 counts as a pseudogene. The CDR3 loop spans 12 amino acids. CDR3 sequence reads: CAIRDGPYGYTF. CDR3 nucleotides: TGTGCCATACGGGACGGACCTTATGGCTACACCTTC.

V usage is TRBV6-6 and J usage is TRBJ2-1, with 9 bases aligning to TRBD2. Trimming at V came to 4 bases and at J to 0 bases, leaving 7 bases not matched to a gene. The length of the CDR3 is 17 residues. Per the germline V gene, CDR1 is MNHNY and CDR2 is SVGAGI (reference sequence). CDR3 in amino acids: CASSSSLAGSSYNEQFF. CDR3 in DNA: TGTGCCAGCAGTTCATCCCTAGCGGGGAGCTCCTACAATGAGCAGTTCTTC.

The chain uses TRBV4-3 and TRBJ2-7; D may be TRBD1 (5 bases). This CDR3 is 16 amino acids long. Germline V lookup: CDR1 LGHNA, CDR2 YSLEER. V lost 1 base to trimming and J lost 2 bases, with 15 bases between them. The CDR3 DNA reads as TGCGCCAGCAGCCAAGGAGGTGGGGCGCCGACCTACGAGCAGTACTTC. Its translation is CASSQGGGAPTYEQYF.

This clonotype turned up a few times. The J gene is TRBJ2-2, the V gene TRBV5-1, with D perhaps matching TRBD2 (7 bases). The CDR3 loop spans 14 amino acids. V was shortened by 6 bases and J by 4 bases, with 13 bases between the two germline ends. Germline V lookup: CDR1 SGHRS, CDR2 YFSETQ. The CDR3 sequence is CASTYAGATGELFF. CDR3 nucleotide sequence: TGCGCCAGCACCTACGCGGGGGCCACCGGGGAGCTGTTTTTT.

CDR3 in DNA: TGTGCCAGCAGCTACAGGGGAGGCCAAGAGACCCAGTACTTC. Residues: CASSYRGGQETQYF. The V and J genes are TRBV13 and TRBJ2-5, with a tentative D call TRBD1 (7 bases). Germline loops: CDR1 PRHDT, CDR2 FYEKMQ (reference sequence). Between the trimmed V and J ends, which lost 4 bases and 1 base, there was a span of 10 bases. The CDR3 loop spans 14 amino acids.

The chain's CDR3 is CASSEYLAYEQYF. The DNA of the CDR3 is TGTGCCAGCAGTGAATACCTCGCCTACGAGCAGTACTTC. The V gene is TRBV6-1, the J gene TRBJ2-7; D uncertain. Per germline, CDR1 MNHNS and CDR2 SASEGT. The V gene lost 2 bases and the J gene lost 2 bases, with 7 bases spanning the gap. This CDR3 has 13 residues.

The chain carries TRBV4-1 and TRBJ1-1; D gene unclear. Trimming pared 1 base from V and 0 bases from J, leaving 9 bases between. CDR3 size: 15 residues. Germline V gene lookup returns CDR1 MGHRA and CDR2 YSYEKL. The CDR3 region is CASSQVEGMNTEAFF. The DNA for the CDR3 is TGCGCCAGCAGCCAAGTTGAAGGGATGAACACTGAAGCTTTCTTT.

The chain combines TRBV9 with TRBJ2-3; 7 bases are a match to TRBD2. J lost 1 base, V lost 4 bases, and 6 bases had no gene match. CDR1 is SGDLS, CDR2 YYNGEE, per germline. The CDR3 totals 15 residues. The CDR3 bases are TGTGCCAGCAGCCCCATAGCGGGTCGCACAGATACGCAGTATTTT. This gives the protein CASSPIAGRTDTQYF.

The chain employs TRBV3-1 and TRBJ1-4, with a tentative D call TRBD1 (6 bases). V lost 0 bases and J lost 8, with 16 bases in between. This CDR3 is built from 16 residues. CDR1 is LGHDT, CDR2 YNNKEL, per germline (reference sequence). CDR3 sequence (DNA): TGTGCCAGCAGCCAAGAATTGCGGGGGGCAAGAGAAAAACTGTTTTTT. It encodes CASSQELRGAREKLFF.

The chain employs TRBV12-3 or TRBV12-4 and TRBJ1-2; 8 nucleotides line up with TRBD1. V lost 4 bases to trimming and J lost 8 bases; unmatched junction nucleotides: 9. The CDR3 has 14 amino acids. Here the CDR3 DNA reads TGTGCCAGCAGTTCCGGGACAGGCCACGGGGGCTACACCTTC. This codes for CASSSGTGHGGYTF.

This clonotype was counted between two and nine times. The CDR3 protein is CASSHLRDSYEQYV. CDR3 coding DNA: TGCGCCAGCAGCCATCTCCGGGACAGCTACGAGCAGTACGTC. The J gene is TRBJ2-7, the V gene TRBV4-1, with 7 positions matching TRBD1. Trimming at V came to 3 bases and at J to 3 bases, leaving 5 bases not matched to a gene. The CDR3 is 14 residues long. The germline CDR1 and CDR2 sequences are MGHRA and YSYEKL.

The V and J genes are TRBV14 and TRBJ1-5; 7 bases agree with TRBD1. Trimming at V came to 3 bases and at J to 5 bases, leaving 4 bases not matched to a gene. This CDR3 spans 14 amino acids. Germline V gene data show CDR1 as SGHDN and CDR2 as FVKESK. DNA of the CDR3: TGTGCCAGCAGCCATAGACAGGGCTATCAGCCCCAGCATTTT. It is translated as CASSHRQGYQPQHF.

The CDR3 bases are TGTGCCAGCAGCCACATTTCAGGACAGGGGTTGGAGACCCAGTACTTC. It yields the protein CASSHISGQGLETQYF. The chain has TRBV7-9 and TRBJ2-5, with 9 bases fitting TRBD1. The V and J ends lost 5 bases and 5 bases, in that order; junction bases with no gene match: 12. The germline CDR1 and CDR2 sequences are SEHNR and FQNEAQ (reference sequence). The CDR3 loop spans 16 amino acids.

DNA for the CDR3: TGTGCCAGCAAACTAGGACCAGAGACCCAGTACTTC. It is translated as CASKLGPETQYF. The chain links TRBV12-3 or TRBV12-4 to TRBJ2-5, with D perhaps matching TRBD2 (5 bases). With 7 bases removed from V and 4 bases from J, the gap between germline ends came to 10 bases. The CDR3 sequence is 12 residues long.

This clonotype was detected a few times. The rearrangement uses TRBV7-9 and TRBJ2-7; tentative D call: TRBD1 (6 bases). Looked up from germline, CDR1 is SEHNR and CDR2 is FQNEAQ (reference sequence). The CDR3 is 12 amino acids. V was cut by 4 bases and J by 11 bases, with 15 bases left in between. In nucleotides, the CDR3 is TGTGCCAGCAGCTCGACAGGACTGGAGAAGTACGTC. It specifies CASSSTGLEKYV.

In this sample, this clonotype turned up a few times. The rearrangement uses TRBV9 and TRBJ1-2; a possible D gene is TRBD1 (6 bases). Germline CDR1 reads SGDLS; CDR2 reads YYNGEE. V was shortened by 3 bases and J by 1 base, with 19 bases between the two germline ends. The CDR3 runs 17 residues. The CDR3 loop reads CASSAAERGLGNYGYTF. The CDR3 DNA reads as TGTGCCAGCAGCGCCGCGGAGAGGGGGTTGGGTAACTATGGCTACACCTTC.

A few counts support this clonotype. The DNA of the CDR3 is TGCGCCAGCAGTCAATCGATGGGACAGGGATTAGAGCAGTACGTC. Encoded protein: CASSQSMGQGLEQYV. The chain combines TRBV23-1 with TRBJ2-7; TRBD1 matches 9 bases. TRBV23-1 is an ORF for which the function is uncertain. The CDR3 is 15 residues long. The V and J ends lost 0 bases and 7 bases, in that order; junction bases with no gene match: 7.

The chain combines TRBV6-2 or TRBV6-3 with TRBJ2-2; 14 bases line up with TRBD2. The CDR3 spans 20 residues. Germline values: CDR1 MNHEY, CDR2 SVGEGT. V lost 0 bases to trimming and J lost 1 base; unmatched junction nucleotides: 7. The CDR3 coding sequence is TGTGCCAGCAGTTACTCGAGGGGGACTAGCGGGGGCCTGAACACCGGGGAGCTGTTTTTT. Protein sequence: CASSYSRGTSGGLNTGELFF.

In its sample, this clonotype was seen a few times. The gene calls are TRBV6-5 and TRBJ2-3; a possible D gene is TRBD2 (6 bases). The germline V and J ends were trimmed by 4 bases and 0 bases, with 14 bases remaining between them. The V gene's germline CDR1 is MNHEY and CDR2 SVGAGI. The CDR3 covers 16 residues. CDR3: CASSLSAGPSTDTQYF. DNA of the CDR3: TGTGCCAGCAGTTTATCGGCGGGGCCTAGCACAGATACGCAGTATTTT.

This clonotype was seen more than once but under ten times. The genes are TRBV7-9 and TRBJ1-2, with TRBD1 as a possible D gene (5 bases). Trimming took off 1 base at V and 2 bases at J, with 11 bases between the two ends. Germline CDR1 is SEHNR and CDR2 is FQNEAQ (reference sequence). CDR3 length: 15 residues. CDR3 nucleotides: TGTGCCAGCAGCTTAGGGATCCGGGACAACTATGGCTACACCTTC. It specifies CASSLGIRDNYGYTF.

This clonotype turned up a few times. The rearrangement links TRBV6-5 to TRBJ2-5; perhaps TRBD2 as D (6 bases). The CDR3 loop spans 15 amino acids. V was cut by 5 bases and J by 2 bases, with 15 bases left in between. The germline CDR1 and CDR2 sequences are MNHEY and SVGAGI. For the CDR3, the DNA is TGTGCCAGCAGTCCCTTACCGGGGACTCAAGAGACCCAGTACTTC. Amino acids: CASSPLPGTQETQYF.

For the CDR3, the DNA is TGTGCCAGCAGTTACCTCCAAGAGACCCAGTACTTC. Protein product: CASSYLQETQYF. This chain joins TRBV6-6 and TRBJ2-5; no definite D call. This CDR3 region has 12 residues. CDR1 and CDR2 from the germline V gene are MNHNY and SVGAGI (reference sequence). V was cut by 2 bases and J by 1 base, with 2 bases left in between.

This chain links TRBV10-3 with TRBJ1-2, with no clear D. The CDR3 runs to 16 residues. Trimming left V 2 bases short and J 5 bases short, with 18 bases between. Germline V CDR1 and CDR2: ENHRY, SYGVKD. CDR3 loop: CAISEPGNGQRYGYTF. The CDR3 DNA reads TGTGCCATCAGTGAGCCCGGAAATGGCCAAAGATATGGCTACACCTTC.